Each of the 21 T cell receptor beta chains below was sequenced from the same sample in a study of shared clonotypes between healthy human individuals. Naive CD8 cells lacked CD45RO, underwent positive selection for CCR7 and left out terminally differentiated effector memory CD45RA+ cells. This table comes from immunoSEQ multiplex PCR, and its TCRdb copy is limited to in-frame clones, with some not included. The sample carries 660,000 or so clones, approximately 96% recorded once. Sequenced material: naive CD8+ T cells sorted from blood. These receptors were collected from a woman under 40 in good health.

CDR3 residues: CASSLSGSGSDEQYF. The CDR3 nucleotides read TGTGCCAGCAGCTTATCGGGATCAGGGTCCGACGAGCAGTACTTC. The chain joins TRBV11-2 to TRBJ2-7; D assignment may be TRBD1 or TRBD2 (5 bases each). Looked up from germline, CDR1 is SGHAT and CDR2 is FQNNGV. This CDR3 region has 15 residues. V was pared by 2 bases and J by 5 bases, with 16 bases between.

The chain carries TRBV9 and TRBJ2-2; the D is unclear. The V gene's germline CDR1 is SGDLS and CDR2 YYNGEE. Trimming removed 3 bases from V and 6 bases from J, with 9 bases in between. CDR3 size: 13 residues. In DNA, the CDR3 is TGTGCCAGCAGCGACCAGGCTTCCGGGGAGCTGTTTTTT. Its translation: CASSDQASGELFF. The full variable domain, in which reference TRBV9 and TRBJ2-2 provide the parts outside the CDR3, is DSGVTQTPKHLITATGQRVTLRCSPRSGDLSVYWYQQSLDQGLQFLIQYYNGEERAKGNILERFSAQQFPDLHSELNLSSLELGDSALYFCASSDQASGELFFGEGSRLTVL.

The gene calls are TRBV6-1 and TRBJ2-7; 7 bases agree with TRBD1. This CDR3 is 13 amino acids long. Trimming cost V 6 bases and J 6 bases; bases outside gene matches: 8. Germline-derived CDR1 and CDR2 are MNHNS and SASEGT. Here the CDR3 reads CASRPTGYREQYF. CDR3 coding DNA: TGTGCCAGCAGGCCGACAGGGTATCGCGAGCAGTACTTC.

The rearrangement joins TRBV28 to TRBJ1-5; 10 positions match TRBD1. Unmatched junction bases numbered 9, after V lost 1 base and J lost 6 bases. Germline-derived CDR1 and CDR2 are MDHEN and SYDVKM. The CDR3 covers 17 residues. CDR3 in amino acids: CASSLSGQGVFSQPQHF. In DNA, the CDR3 is TGTGCCAGCAGTTTATCAGGACAGGGGGTATTTTCTCAGCCCCAGCATTTT.

The chain recombines TRBV7-9 with TRBJ2-2, with TRBD2 matching over 8 bases. The germline CDR1 and CDR2 sequences are SEHNR and FQNEAQ (reference sequence). V lost 6 bases, J lost 0 bases, and 3 bases stayed unmatched. This CDR3 spans 15 amino acids. CDR3 residues: CASSPSGSNTGELFF. CDR3 DNA: TGTGCCAGCAGTCCTAGCGGGTCGAACACCGGGGAGCTGTTTTTT.

This rearrangement joins TRBV7-9 to TRBJ2-2, with D unclear. V was trimmed by 5 bases and J by 7 bases, leaving 14 bases between them. CDR3 length equals 14 residues. CDR1 is SEHNR and CDR2 is FQNEAQ in the germline V gene (reference sequence). The CDR3 DNA sequence: TGTGCCAGCAGCCTTCCCCCGTTTGGCGGGGAGCTGTTTTTT. The encoded protein is CASSLPPFGGELFF.

This chain connects TRBV10-2 to TRBJ2-1; TRBD2 matches 11 bases. CDR3 size: 15 residues. Germline V gene sequence: CDR1 WSHSY, CDR2 SAAADI. The trim removed 2 bases at V and 6 bases at J, leaving 3 bases unmatched. The CDR3 region has the DNA TGCGCCAGCAGTGAGGATCTAGCGGGAGGCAATGAGCAGTTCTTC. It encodes CASSEDLAGGNEQFF.

This clone occurred once. V gene TRBV25-1 combines with J gene TRBJ1-2; D gene unclear. CDR3 length: 13 residues. In germline, CDR1 is MGHDK, CDR2 SYGVNS. Trimming removed 4 bases at V and 0 bases at J, with 6 bases between. DNA of the CDR3: TGTGCCAGCAGTGGGGCTGCTAACTATGGCTACACCTTC. Its translation is CASSGAANYGYTF.

The chain recombines TRBV5-1 with TRBJ1-1; D gene ambiguous. Trimming pared 7 bases from V and 1 base from J, leaving 14 bases between. The CDR3 runs 14 residues. CDR1 is SGHRS and CDR2 is YFSETQ in the germline V gene. The CDR3 nucleotides are TGCGCCAGCTCCGGGGATTTGTCGAACACTGAAGCTTTCTTT. Its protein is CASSGDLSNTEAFF.

For this clone: The junction departs from germline at one end; a sequencing error may be responsible. In the same sample, other DNA sequences code for this CDR3. The chain employs TRBV11-3 and TRBJ2-2, with D perhaps matching TRBD1 or TRBD2 (6 bases each). CDR1 is SGHNT and CDR2 is YENEEA in the germline V gene. The CDR3 spans 15 residues. CDR3 in DNA: TGTGCCAGCAGGCTAATGGGGGGCTCCACCGGAGAGCTGTTTTTT. This sequence encodes CASRLMGGSTGELFF.

The chain combines TRBV2 with TRBJ1-1; no clear D. V shed 7 bases and J shed 0 bases, with 9 bases lying between them. The V gene's germline CDR1 is SNHLY and CDR2 FYNNEI. CDR3 length: 13 amino acids. CDR3 coding DNA: TGTGCCAGCATAAGAGTCATGAACACTGAAGCTTTCTTT. Amino acids: CASIRVMNTEAFF.

This sequence joins TRBV21-1 and TRBJ2-7; TRBD2, the table's D call, lacks a check against the DNA. TRBV21-1 counts as a pseudogene. CDR3 length equals 16 residues. The CDR3 loop is CASSLWREGLSYEQYF. DNA for the CDR3: TGTGCCAGCAGCCTCTGGCGGGAGGGCCTCTCCTACGAGCAGTACTTC.

The chain combines TRBV5-4 with TRBJ2-7; TRBD1 aligns across 9 bases. The CDR3 covers 14 residues. Trimming cost V 4 bases and J 1 base; bases outside gene matches: 3. CDR1 and CDR2 from the germline V gene are SGHNT and YYREEE (reference sequence). The CDR3 sequence: CASSTDRGSYEQYF. The CDR3, as DNA: TGTGCCAGCAGCACGGACAGGGGATCCTACGAGCAGTACTTC.

The chain couples TRBV6-4 to TRBJ2-6; no clear D gene. This CDR3 spans 14 amino acids. Germline loops: CDR1 MRHNA, CDR2 SNTAGT. V dropped 2 bases and J dropped 0 bases, with 2 bases sitting between them. CDR3 bases: TGTGCCAGCAGTGACGTCTCTGGGGCCAACGTCCTGACTTTC. Translating it yields CASSDVSGANVLTF.

This clone was seen once. The V and J genes are TRBV19 and TRBJ2-1; 10 nucleotides line up with TRBD2. The CDR3 sequence is 15 residues long. The V gene end was trimmed by 7 bases and the J gene end by 6 bases; junction bases not matched to a gene: 9. The germline gives CDR1 LNHDA, CDR2 SQIVND (reference sequence). The CDR3 loop reads CASTVLAGIFNEQFF. CDR3 bases: TGTGCCAGTACCGTACTAGCGGGAATATTCAATGAGCAGTTCTTC.

The V gene is TRBV5-8, the J gene TRBJ2-5, with 8 bases matching TRBD2. The V gene's germline CDR1 is SGHTS and CDR2 YDEGEE. The CDR3 loop spans 14 amino acids. With V trimmed by 3 bases and J by 6 bases, 7 bases remained unmatched. The CDR3 loop is CASSSSGSGKTQYF. CDR3 nucleotides: TGTGCCAGCAGCTCGAGCGGGAGCGGGAAGACCCAGTACTTC.

This clone came up once. Other DNA sequences in this specimen translate into the identical CDR3. The chain recombines TRBV6-5 with TRBJ1-2; 10 bases match TRBD1. Germline CDR1 reads MNHEY; CDR2 reads SVGAGI. The J segment lost 6 bases and the V segment lost 4 bases, leaving 2 bases of the junction unmatched. The CDR3 has 13 amino acids. Here the CDR3 reads CASSFGTGDGYTF. The CDR3 nucleotides read TGTGCCAGCAGTTTCGGGACAGGGGATGGCTACACCTTC.

V is TRBV27 and J is TRBJ2-2; 8 positions agree with TRBD1. CDR1 and CDR2 (germline): MNHEY, SMNVEV (reference sequence). The CDR3 loop spans 16 amino acids. J was trimmed by 6 bases and V by 6 bases; bases with no gene match: 12. The CDR3 region is CASRPTGTGAPGELFF. CDR3 in DNA: TGTGCCAGCAGACCAACCGGGACAGGAGCCCCCGGGGAGCTGTTTTTT.

The CDR3 loop is CASSIDRLGNQPQHF. CDR3 DNA sequence: TGTGCCAGTAGTATAGACAGGTTAGGCAATCAGCCCCAGCATTTT. This chain connects TRBV19 to TRBJ1-5, with D hard to call. In germline, CDR1 is LNHDA, CDR2 SQIVND (reference sequence). The CDR3 runs to 15 residues. V lost 0 bases and J 2 bases, leaving 8 bases between the germline ends.

This chain links TRBV10-2 with TRBJ2-7, with 9 bases identical to TRBD2. V was pared by 8 bases and J by 4 bases, with 9 bases of the junction left unmatched. CDR3 size: 14 residues. Germline V CDR1 and CDR2: WSHSY, SAAADI. The CDR3 DNA reads as TGCGCCAGCGGTAGCGGGAGTGGGTCGTACGAGCAGTACTTC. This codes for CASGSGSGSYEQYF.

The rearrangement links TRBV13 to TRBJ1-4; D is ambiguous. V dropped 1 base and J dropped 0 bases, with 15 bases sitting between them. Germline lookup yields CDR1 PRHDT and CDR2 FYEKMQ (reference sequence). The CDR3 spans 18 residues. CDR3 sequence (DNA): TGTGCCAGCAGCTTAGCGGCAGGAGTTCGAGCAACTAATGAAAAACTGTTTTTT. It specifies CASSLAAGVRATNEKLFF.